One sample yielded the 30 T cell receptor beta chains listed below, sequenced in a study of CD8 T cells in ankylosing spondylitis. TCRdb reanalysed the 5' RACE reads using MiXCR and keeps one entry per CDR3 protein. The data contain some 270,000 distinct CDR3 sequences, 15% to 20% of them singletons. Sequencing was carried out using blood, either unsorted or a sorted T cell fraction (not recorded which). These receptors were collected from a male donor with ankylosing spondylitis or in good health (not recorded which).

This clonotype appeared a few times. The chain carries TRBV28 and TRBJ2-3; 7 bases line up with TRBD2. CDR3 length equals 14 residues. Germline V gives CDR1 MDHEN, CDR2 SYDVKM. The V gene end was trimmed by 3 bases and the J gene end by 4 bases; junction bases not matched to a gene: 4. The CDR3 DNA follows: TGTGCCAGCAGTTTCGCGGGAGTGGCAGATACGCAGTATTTT. Amino acid sequence: CASSFAGVADTQYF.

This clonotype has only a few counts. The chain joins TRBV6-5 to TRBJ2-2; D ambiguous. V was clipped by 0 bases and J by 2 bases, with 10 bases between them. From germline, CDR1 is MNHEY and CDR2 SVGAGI. The CDR3 loop spans 16 amino acids. The CDR3 here is CASSYSKYVNTGELFF. CDR3 in DNA: TGTGCCAGCAGTTACTCGAAGTACGTCAACACCGGGGAGCTGTTTTTT.

The CDR3 coding sequence is TGTGCCAGCAGCTTGCGGGCAGGGATCGTGTCCTACAATGAGCAGTTCTTC. As protein: CASSLRAGIVSYNEQFF. This rearrangement joins TRBV5-6 to TRBJ2-1; D perhaps matches TRBD1 (5 bases). The CDR3 has 17 residues. The germline gives CDR1 SGHDT, CDR2 YYEEEE. V lost 1 base and J 1 base, leaving 15 bases between the germline ends.

The sample holds many counts of this clonotype. The rearrangement uses TRBV11-3 and TRBJ1-1, with D uncertain. Trimming took off 1 base at V and 1 base at J, with 7 bases between the two ends. CDR3 length: 14 amino acids. Germline V CDR1 and CDR2: SGHNT, YENEEA. The CDR3 loop reads CASSLGGRNTEAFF. The CDR3, as DNA: TGTGCCAGCAGCTTAGGAGGGAGGAACACTGAAGCTTTCTTT.

The rearrangement links TRBV28 to TRBJ1-4; 10 positions match TRBD1. V shed 6 bases, J shed 2 bases, and the junction held 12 bases outside the gene matches. CDR1 MDHEN and CDR2 SYDVKM come from the germline V gene. The CDR3 covers 18 residues. In nucleotides, the CDR3 is TGTGCCAGCAGCTCCGGTATGGGACAGGGGAGGACTAATGAAAAACTGTTTTTT. Protein product: CASSSGMGQGRTNEKLFF.

This clonotype occurred a few times. CDR3: CASSDDSPYEQYF. The CDR3 DNA follows: TGTGCCAGCTCGGATGACAGCCCCTACGAGCAGTACTTC. The chain carries TRBV14 and TRBJ2-7; D is perhaps TRBD1 (5 bases). Per germline, CDR1 SGHDN and CDR2 FVKESK. This CDR3 region has 13 residues. Trimming stripped 8 bases from V and 2 bases from J, with 13 bases between.

This clonotype has just one count. The chain is built from TRBV9 and TRBJ1-1; D gene uncertain. The length of the CDR3 is 14 residues. Trimming took 0 bases from V and 2 from J, leaving 8 bases between them. Germline V gene lookup returns CDR1 SGDLS and CDR2 YYNGEE. CDR3 protein: CASSVGDLNTEAFF. CDR3 nucleotide sequence: TGTGCCAGCAGCGTAGGAGACCTAAACACTGAAGCTTTCTTT.

This clonotype was seen many times. CDR3 residues: CASSFGELFF. CDR3 DNA sequence: TGTGCCAGCAGTTTCGGGGAGCTGTTTTTT. This rearrangement joins TRBV12-3 or TRBV12-4 to TRBJ2-2; D unresolved. CDR3 length equals 10 residues. The germline V and J ends were trimmed by 3 bases and 7 bases, with 0 bases remaining between them.

This clonotype came up a few times. This chain links TRBV5-6 with TRBJ2-5; no clear D gene. Germline-derived CDR1 and CDR2 are SGHDT and YYEEEE. The CDR3 consists of 13 residues. V dropped 0 bases and J dropped 3 bases, with 6 bases sitting between them. The CDR3 spells CASSLALKETQYF. Here the CDR3 DNA reads TGTGCCAGCAGCTTGGCCCTGAAAGAGACCCAGTACTTC.

There are a few counts of this clonotype. The chain recombines TRBV12-3 or TRBV12-4 with TRBJ2-3; TRBD2 matches 9 bases. The CDR3 spans 15 residues. The junction had 7 bases not matched to a gene; V was cut back by 5 bases and J by 4 bases. This CDR3 is CASSPIAGVADTQYF. CDR3 DNA: TGTGCCAGCAGTCCTATAGCGGGAGTTGCAGATACGCAGTATTTT.

As for this clonotype: Possible read error: a much larger clone is one base away. The chain couples TRBV29-1 to TRBJ2-1, with 7 nucleotides matching TRBD1. V was clipped by 6 bases and J by 8 bases; unmatched bases: 13. Germline values: CDR1 SQVTM, CDR2 ANQGSEA. The CDR3 length is 14 residues. The CDR3 DNA reads as TGCAGCGTAGAATCCGGGACAGAGGTCGATGAGCAGTTCTTC. Translation gives CSVESGTEVDEQFF.

In this sample, this clonotype turned up a few times. V usage is TRBV7-9 and J usage is TRBJ2-7; TRBD2 matches 9 bases. V dropped 4 bases and J dropped 11; count of bases not matched to a gene: 9. This CDR3 comprises 13 residues. Germline CDR1 reads SEHNR; CDR2 reads FQNEAQ (reference sequence). CDR3 in amino acids: CASSSVAGELEYF. As DNA, the CDR3 is TGTGCCAGCAGCTCGGTAGCGGGAGAACTCGAGTACTTC.

This chain connects TRBV4-2 to TRBJ2-7, with D hard to call. The V end lost 4 bases, the J end lost 3 bases, and 10 bases lay between the germline ends. CDR3 length: 13 amino acids. CDR1 is LGHNA, CDR2 YNFKEQ, per germline. CDR3: CASSPSVGYEQYF. The CDR3 DNA reads as TGTGCCAGCAGCCCCTCAGTGGGCTACGAGCAGTACTTC.

This clonotype was observed a few times. The V call is TRBV13, the J call TRBJ1-2, with a possible D match to TRBD1 (6 bases). Per germline, CDR1 PRHDT and CDR2 FYEKMQ (reference sequence). The CDR3 spans 14 residues. The germline V and J ends were trimmed by 1 base and 4 bases, with 10 bases remaining between them. The CDR3 DNA reads TGTGCCAGCAGCTTAGCCACAGGGCTCTATGGCTACACCTTC. This gives the protein CASSLATGLYGYTF.

There are a few counts of this clonotype. The rearrangement joins TRBV29-1 to TRBJ2-5; D gene unclear. There are 15 residues in the CDR3. The germline gives CDR1 SQVTM, CDR2 ANQGSEA. Trimming stripped 7 bases from V and 0 bases from J, with 18 bases between. The CDR3: CSASFMQRDQETQYF. CDR3 DNA: TGCAGCGCTTCCTTTATGCAAAGGGACCAAGAGACCCAGTACTTC.

This chain connects TRBV7-9 to TRBJ1-1, with D unclear. Germline loops: CDR1 SEHNR, CDR2 FQNEAQ (reference sequence). The germline V and J ends were trimmed by 0 bases and 3 bases, with 14 bases remaining between them. The CDR3 sequence is 16 residues long. CDR3 residues: CASSLAAAGGDTEAFF. The CDR3 bases are TGTGCCAGCAGCTTAGCCGCGGCGGGAGGAGACACTGAAGCTTTCTTT.

The genes are TRBV29-1 and TRBJ2-2, with D unresolved. CDR3 size: 12 residues. The germline V gene encodes CDR1 SQVTM and CDR2 ANQGSEA. Between the trimmed V and J ends, which lost 4 bases and 3 bases, there was a span of 6 bases. CDR3 residues: CSVVGYTGELFF. The CDR3 DNA sequence: TGCAGCGTTGTAGGCTACACCGGGGAGCTGTTTTTT.

The chain links TRBV12-3 or TRBV12-4 to TRBJ2-5; 7 bases map to TRBD1. Trimming removed 5 bases from V and 5 bases from J; junction bases left unmatched: 8. The CDR3 spans 14 residues. CDR3 nucleotides: TGTGCCAGCAGTCCCCGGGACAGTCGGGAGACCCAGTACTTC. This encodes CASSPRDSRETQYF.

The genes are TRBV4-1 and TRBJ2-1; D possibly corresponds to TRBD1 (5 bases). Germline V lookup: CDR1 MGHRA, CDR2 YSYEKL. Between the trimmed V and J ends, which lost 0 bases and 9 bases, there was a span of 15 bases. The CDR3 extends over 15 amino acids. As DNA, the CDR3 is TGCGCCAGCAGCCAAGATGGGGCGGCCCCCGGTGAGCAGTTCTTC. Translating gives CASSQDGAAPGEQFF.

This clonotype was seen repeatedly, ten times or more. This chain links TRBV5-1 with TRBJ2-3; 10 nucleotides line up with TRBD2. The CDR3 has 18 residues. With 0 bases clipped from V and 2 bases from J, the junction kept 9 bases outside the gene matches. In germline, CDR1 is SGHRS, CDR2 YFSETQ. The CDR3 DNA follows: TGCGCCAGCAGCTTGGAGCCCGGGACTAGCGTAATCACAGATACGCAGTATTTT. Its translation is CASSLEPGTSVITDTQYF. Full variable domain (rest looked up from reference TRBV5-1 and TRBJ2-3): KAGVTQTPRYLIKTRGQQVTLSCSPISGHRSVSWYQQTPGQGLQFLFEYFSETQRNKGNFPGRFSGRQFSNSRSEMNVSTLELGDSALYLCASSLEPGTSVITDTQYFGPGTRLTVL.

This clonotype was picked up many times. CDR3 protein: CASSQVWGIYEQYF. The CDR3 region has the DNA TGCGCCAGCAGCCAAGTCTGGGGCATATACGAGCAGTACTTC. The V gene is TRBV4-1, the J gene TRBJ2-7, with a weak D call TRBD1 (5 bases). Germline CDR1 MGHRA, CDR2 YSYEKL. Trimming took 1 base from V and 4 from J, leaving 11 bases between them. The CDR3 runs to 14 residues.

This clonotype was detected ten times or more. V and J are TRBV25-1 and TRBJ2-3; 8 bases are a match to TRBD2. The CDR3 has 16 residues. V lost 3 bases, J lost 6 bases, and 11 bases stayed unmatched. In germline, CDR1 is MGHDK, CDR2 SYGVNS. CDR3 sequence: CASSDEAGVGLDTQYF. DNA for the CDR3: TGTGCCAGCAGTGACGAAGCGGGAGTAGGGTTGGATACGCAGTATTTT.

The chain couples TRBV25-1 to TRBJ2-3; possibly TRBD1 or TRBD2 for D (5 bases each). The CDR3 totals 15 residues. Looked up from germline, CDR1 is MGHDK and CDR2 is SYGVNS. V lost 0 bases to trimming and J lost 2 bases, with 9 bases between them. Written as DNA, the CDR3 is TGTGCCAGCAGTGAATATGAGGGGATCACAGATACGCAGTATTTT. Amino acid sequence: CASSEYEGITDTQYF.

The chain employs TRBV2 and TRBJ2-7; D possibly uses TRBD1 or TRBD2 (5 bases each). The CDR3 contains 13 residues. Germline V lookup: CDR1 SNHLY, CDR2 FYNNEI. The V gene lost 6 bases and the J gene lost 7 bases, with 16 bases spanning the gap. The CDR3: CASSEGRVREQYF. In DNA, the CDR3 is TGTGCCAGCAGCGAGGGACGGGTGAGGGAGCAGTACTTC.

CDR3: CASSLAENQETQYF. The CDR3 nucleotides are TGTGCCAGCAGTTTGGCAGAAAACCAAGAGACCCAGTACTTC. The chain employs TRBV27 and TRBJ2-5, with D unclear. The CDR3 length is 14 residues. Germline V CDR1 and CDR2: MNHEY, SMNVEV (reference sequence). The V end lost 3 bases, the J end lost 0 bases, and 8 bases lay between the germline ends.

This clonotype was detected only a few times. J is TRBJ2-7 and V is TRBV10-2, with 7 bases lining up with TRBD2. In germline, CDR1 is WSHSY, CDR2 SAAADI. V was pared by 7 bases and J by 2 bases, with 11 bases of the junction left unmatched. This CDR3 is built from 15 residues. This chain's CDR3 is CASISPGGIAYEQYF. CDR3 bases: TGCGCCAGCATCTCCCCGGGGGGAATCGCCTACGAGCAGTACTTC.

In this sample, this clonotype turned up a few times. V and J are TRBV12-5 and TRBJ1-6; 7 bases are shared with TRBD1. Trimming took 1 base from V and 5 from J; bases not matched to a gene: 14. The CDR3 consists of 19 residues. The germline CDR1 and CDR2 sequences are LGHNT and FRNRAP. CDR3 sequence reads: CASGLGLGQAREDNSPLHF. CDR3 nucleotide sequence: TGTGCTAGTGGTTTGGGACTTGGACAGGCCAGAGAAGATAATTCACCCCTCCACTTT.

In its sample, this clonotype was seen a few times. V usage is TRBV10-3 and J usage is TRBJ2-3; 9 nucleotides agree with TRBD2. After removal of 8 bases from V and 2 bases from J, the junction contained 11 bases not matched to a gene. This CDR3 has 16 residues. CDR1 is ENHRY and CDR2 is SYGVKD in the germline V gene. CDR3 residues: CAIDRGLAGPTDTQYF. The CDR3 DNA follows: TGTGCCATCGATAGGGGGCTAGCGGGGCCCACAGATACGCAGTATTTT.

This clonotype was seen only a few times. The junction does not match germline at one end; this may be a read error. The CDR3 protein is CASRSILDTEAFF. The CDR3 nucleotides are TGTGCTAGCAGATCAATATTGGACACTGAAGCTTTCTTT. V is TRBV7-7 and J is TRBJ1-1; D uncertain. The CDR3 has 13 amino acids. Germline V CDR1 and CDR2: SSHAT, FNYEAQ (reference sequence).

The chain couples TRBV5-1 to TRBJ1-2; 10 bases fit TRBD1. The V gene end was trimmed by 3 bases and the J gene end by 3 bases; junction bases not matched to a gene: 2. Germline V gene data show CDR1 as SGHRS and CDR2 as YFSETQ. The CDR3 consists of 14 residues. As DNA, the CDR3 is TGCGCCAGCAGCTCGGGACAGGGGTACTATGGCTACACCTTC. This codes for CASSSGQGYYGYTF. Complete variable domain (other parts from reference TRBV5-1 and TRBJ1-2): KAGVTQTPRYLIKTRGQQVTLSCSPISGHRSVSWYQQTPGQGLQFLFEYFSETQRNKGNFPGRFSGRQFSNSRSEMNVSTLELGDSALYLCASSSGQGYYGYTFGSGTRLTVV.